The TCR beta chain described here comes from a study of technical replicates of blood from a few donors. This CDR3 contains 14 residues. Germline V gives CDR1 MDHEN, CDR2 SYDVKM. Trimming took off 2 bases at V and 5 bases at J, with 9 bases between the two ends. Data came from immunoSEQ multiplex PCR; TCRdb stores just in-frame clones and leaves some out. Altogether more than 65,000 clones are present, roughly 96% being singletons, with the ten largest covering around 0.31%. Sequenced input: T cells isolated from PBMCs. The receptor was isolated from a human donor in good health. The chain couples TRBV28 to TRBJ2-2; no firm D call. CDR3 nucleotide sequence: TGTGCCAGCAGTTTACCGTCTTTGACCGGGGAGCTGTTTTTT. Protein: CASSLPSLTGELFF.